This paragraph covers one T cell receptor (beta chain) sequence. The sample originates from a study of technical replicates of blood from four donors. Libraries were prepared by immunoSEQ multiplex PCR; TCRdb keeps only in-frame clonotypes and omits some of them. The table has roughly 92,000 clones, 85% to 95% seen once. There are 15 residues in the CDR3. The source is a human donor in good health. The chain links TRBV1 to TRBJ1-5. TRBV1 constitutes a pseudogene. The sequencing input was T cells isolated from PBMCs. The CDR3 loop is CTSSQEGRPDQPQHF. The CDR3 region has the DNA TGCACCAGCAGCCAAGAGGGGAGGCCGGATCAGCCCCAGCATTTT.